One and the same sample provided the 4 T cell receptor beta chains below, sequenced in a study of blood T cells in healthy people across ages. The second PCR ran roughly 6 to 11 cycles with a sample-barcoded 5' primer and J-beta primers. TCRdb analysed the 5' RACE reads with MiXCR anew, one entry per CDR3 protein. The repertoire holds 800,000 to 950,000 distinct CDR3 sequences, with under 40% as singletons. The sequenced sample consisted of blood. The receptors derive from a man aged 18-30 years in good health.

Regarding this clonotype: It may be a read error: a sequence one base away is much more abundant. The chain combines TRBV5-4 with TRBJ2-1; 12 nucleotides agree with TRBD2. The CDR3 length is 17 residues. Trimming cost V 4 bases and J 6 bases; bases outside gene matches: 11. Germline CDR1 and CDR2: SGHNT and YYREEE (reference sequence). In nucleotides, the CDR3 is TGTGCCAGCAGCATATACCCGGCTAGCGGGGGGGCCAATGAGCAGTTCTTC. Residues: CASSIYPASGGANEQFF.

The J gene is TRBJ1-4, the V gene TRBV2, with D tentatively TRBD1 (5 bases). V lost 6 bases, J lost 5 bases, and 25 bases lay in between. Germline loops: CDR1 SNHLY, CDR2 FYNNEI. This CDR3 is built from 18 residues. For the CDR3, the DNA is TGTGCCAGCAGACCCGACAGAACCATGTTCCCCTTGAATGAAAAACTGTTTTTT. Translated, it gives CASRPDRTMFPLNEKLFF.

As concerns this clonotype: A single base separates this from a much larger clone, so it may be a read error. The chain uses TRBV18 and TRBJ2-7; TRBD1 matches at 7 bases. From germline, CDR1 is KGHSH and CDR2 LQKENI. This CDR3 comprises 16 residues. In nucleotides, the CDR3 is TGTGCCGGCTCACACGGGACAGTCTCAAGCTCCTACGAGCAGTACTTC. Protein: CAGSHGTVSSSYEQYF.

The chain couples TRBV4-2 to TRBJ1-2, with D possibly being TRBD1 (5 bases). The V end was cut by 0 bases, the J end by 4 bases, with 15 bases between. The CDR3 sequence is 16 residues long. The germline gives CDR1 LGHNA, CDR2 YNFKEQ. CDR3 loop: CASSQEVATGRYGYTF. CDR3 DNA: TGTGCCAGCAGCCAAGAAGTAGCCACAGGACGCTATGGCTACACCTTC.